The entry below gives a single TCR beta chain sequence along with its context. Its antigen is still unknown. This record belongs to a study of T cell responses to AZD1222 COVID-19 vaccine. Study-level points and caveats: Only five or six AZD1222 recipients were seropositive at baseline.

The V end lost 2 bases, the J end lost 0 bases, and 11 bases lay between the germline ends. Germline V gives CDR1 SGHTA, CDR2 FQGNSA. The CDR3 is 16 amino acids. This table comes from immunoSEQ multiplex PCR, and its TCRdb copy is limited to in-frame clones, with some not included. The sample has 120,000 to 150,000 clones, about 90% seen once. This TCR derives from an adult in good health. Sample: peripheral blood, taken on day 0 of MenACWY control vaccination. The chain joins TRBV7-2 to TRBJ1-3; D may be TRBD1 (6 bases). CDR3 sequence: CASSLRTATSGNTIYF. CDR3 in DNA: TGTGCCAGCAGCTTAAGGACAGCTACCTCTGGAAACACCATATATTTT.